The rows below give T cell receptor beta chains drawn from one sample of a study of blood T cell repertoires in COVID-19. Sequenced by immunoSEQ multiplex PCR; TCRdb stores in-frame clones only, minus some. The sample has about 210,000 clones, under 90% seen once. Sequenced: peripheral blood. Receptor source: a woman at least 80 years old with COVID-19, enrolled during active disease. CDR3s include the opening cysteine and the closing phenylalanine or tryptophan. The order of the fields is V gene, D gene, CDR3 protein. A D gene is named only where the DNA matches it firmly.

V: TRBV18; D: NA; CDR3: CASSPRRENYGYTF
V: TRBV28; D: NA; CDR3: CASSFGGDGYTF
V: TRBV24-1; D: NA; CDR3: CATSPWTSHQPQHF
V: TRBV2; D: NA; CDR3: CASSDGVGGATQYF
V: TRBV12-3/TRBV12-4; D: NA; CDR3: CASSSTGYTEAFF
V: TRBV5-1; D: TRBD1; CDR3: CASNVRQGSPNGYTF
V: TRBV5-4; D: TRBD2; CDR3: CASRGGLAGARQGGETQYF
V: TRBV5-1; D: NA; CDR3: CASSLPSYEQYF
V: TRBV6-6; D: NA; CDR3: CASRKTGLGNTGELFF
V: TRBV5-4; D: TRBD1; CDR3: CASSLGGNRGGYTF
V: TRBV7-8; D: NA; CDR3: CASSTPRGNTEAFF
V: TRBV27; D: TRBD1; CDR3: CASRSAGTGGEKLFF
V: TRBV29-1; D: TRBD2; CDR3: CSVELAGGPETQYF
V: TRBV10-3; D: TRBD1; CDR3: CAISERTGGSDEQYF
V: TRBV3-1/TRBV3-2; D: NA; CDR3: CASSQDVKPGGLAYTF
V: TRBV19; D: TRBD1; CDR3: CASSPTGTGRAFF
V: TRBV7-2; D: NA; CDR3: CASSLQRHTGELFF
V: TRBV30; D: NA; CDR3: CAWSIGGAGTDTQYF
V: TRBV6-5; D: TRBD1; CDR3: CASRPDRTTETQYF
V: TRBV25-1; D: TRBD1; CDR3: CASSAGQEFEAFF
V: TRBV6-1; D: TRBD1; CDR3: CASSEDGVRQGANEQYF
V: TRBV9; D: TRBD2; CDR3: CASSPLTSQDEQFF
V: TRBV4-1; D: TRBD1; CDR3: CASSQGWTGEKLFF
V: TRBV5-1; D: NA; CDR3: CASREPGGNTIYF
V: TRBV7-3; D: NA; CDR3: CASSLTGDSYEQYF
V: TRBV2; D: NA; CDR3: CASRETGFTEAFF
V: TRBV7-2; D: TRBD1; CDR3: CASSLSRTGGAPGGNTIYF